The sequence of this TCR beta chain was determined in a study of T cell repertoires in cytomegalovirus infection. Germline assignment: CDR1 DFQATT and CDR2 SNEGSKA (reference sequence). The CDR3 has 15 residues. The ends lost 7 bases at V and 6 bases at J; junction bases unmatched: 17. TCRdb used MiXCR to reprocess the reads, holding one entry per CDR3 protein. The data hold around 280,000 distinct CDR3 sequences, with roughly 15% observed a single time. The origin of this receptor is a human donor in good health (CMV status not recorded). Some clones in this sample may be carry-over from other donors' samples. The chain uses TRBV20-1 and TRBJ2-7; 8 nucleotides align to TRBD1. Source material: PBMCs. CDR3 DNA sequence: TGCAGTGGAAGGACAGGGCGAAAAAGGGACCCCGAGCAGTACTTC. Translated, it gives CSGRTGRKRDPEQYF.